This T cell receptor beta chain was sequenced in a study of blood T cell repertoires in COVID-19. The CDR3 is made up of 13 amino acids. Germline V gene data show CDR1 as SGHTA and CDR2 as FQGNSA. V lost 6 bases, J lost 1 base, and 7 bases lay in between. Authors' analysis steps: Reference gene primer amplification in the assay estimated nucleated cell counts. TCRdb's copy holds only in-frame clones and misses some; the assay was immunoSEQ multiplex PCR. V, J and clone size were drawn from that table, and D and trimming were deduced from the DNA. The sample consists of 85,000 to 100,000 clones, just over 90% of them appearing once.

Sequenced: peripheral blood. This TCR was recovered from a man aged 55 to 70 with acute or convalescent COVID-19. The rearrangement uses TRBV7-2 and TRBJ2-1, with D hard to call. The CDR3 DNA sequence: TGTGCCAGCAGTAATCGGTCCTACAATGAGCAGTTCTTC. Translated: CASSNRSYNEQFF.